Below, 19 T cell receptor beta chains from the same sample are listed, as sequenced in a study of identical twins. MiXCR was run by TCRdb on the 5' RACE reads, yielding one entry per CDR3 protein. The sample holds around 670,000 distinct CDR3 sequences; approximately 6.1% are singletons and the top ten take approximately 1.6%. Sequenced sample: naive T cells sorted from blood. Receptors originate from a man younger than 35 in good health.

This clonotype was seen many times. This chain links TRBV5-5 with TRBJ2-2, with TRBD1 matching over 7 bases. This CDR3 region has 15 residues. Germline CDR1 and CDR2: SGHKS and YYEKEE (reference sequence). Unmatched junction bases numbered 4, after V lost 5 bases and J lost 0 bases. CDR3: CASRMGTANTGELFF. The CDR3, as DNA: TGTGCCAGCAGGATGGGGACAGCGAACACCGGGGAGCTGTTTTTT.

This clonotype has a handful of counts. The chain recombines TRBV7-9 with TRBJ1-4; 7 nucleotides align to TRBD1. Germline V gene sequence: CDR1 SEHNR, CDR2 FQNEAQ (reference sequence). V was clipped by 5 bases and J by 5 bases; unmatched bases: 8. CDR3 length: 15 residues. As DNA, the CDR3 is TGTGCCAGCAGCAGCACGGGACAGCGGAATGAAAAACTGTTTTTT. It encodes CASSSTGQRNEKLFF.

This clonotype was picked up a small number of times. The V and J genes are TRBV24-1 and TRBJ1-2; TRBD1 might be the D (5 bases). From germline, CDR1 is KGHDR and CDR2 SFDVKD. Trimming removed 3 bases at V and 1 base at J, with 11 bases between. CDR3 length equals 15 residues. In DNA, the CDR3 is TGTGCCACCAGTGATGCAGGGCCGAATAACTATGGCTACACCTTC. Protein product: CATSDAGPNNYGYTF.

This clonotype was seen many times. The chain has TRBV29-1 and TRBJ2-7; D tentatively reads TRBD1 or TRBD2 (5 bases each). The ends were cut back, 4 bases at V and 3 bases at J, with 16 bases in the middle. The CDR3 extends over 14 amino acids. Germline assignment: CDR1 SQVTM and CDR2 ANQGSEA. The CDR3 is CSVVWDGLGYEQYF. The CDR3 DNA sequence: TGCAGCGTTGTATGGGACGGTTTAGGCTACGAGCAGTACTTC.

Points on this clonotype: This may be a read error: a much more frequent sequence differs by one nucleotide. J is TRBJ1-2 and V is TRBV12-3 or TRBV12-4; the D gene is possibly TRBD1 (6 bases). The CDR3 contains 14 residues. Trimming left V 3 bases short and J 4 bases short, with 12 bases between. CDR3: CASSLGGFCYGYTF. The CDR3, as DNA: TGTGCCAGCAGTTTGGGGGGCTTCTGCTATGGCTACACCTTC.

This clonotype was recorded at least ten times. J is TRBJ2-3 and V is TRBV29-1; maybe TRBD2 (6 bases). V dropped 4 bases and J dropped 0 bases, with 23 bases sitting between them. This CDR3 is 18 amino acids long. Germline values: CDR1 SQVTM, CDR2 ANQGSEA. CDR3 sequence reads: CSVVHGGLNMTSTDTQYF. In nucleotides, the CDR3 is TGCAGCGTTGTCCATGGGGGACTGAACATGACTAGCACAGATACGCAGTATTTT.

Many counts were recorded for this clonotype. The J gene is TRBJ1-2, the V gene TRBV5-1; D is uncertain. CDR3 length equals 12 residues. V was shortened by 2 bases and J by 5 bases, with 7 bases between the two germline ends. The germline CDR1 and CDR2 sequences are SGHRS and YFSETQ. The CDR3 loop is CASSLEEYGYTF. CDR3 coding DNA: TGCGCCAGCAGCTTAGAGGAGTATGGCTACACCTTC.

Many counts were recorded for this clonotype. The chain employs TRBV15 and TRBJ2-2, with a possible D match to TRBD1 (6 bases). CDR3 length: 14 amino acids. Trimming left V 3 bases short and J 1 base short, with 6 bases between. Germline V CDR1 and CDR2: LNHNV, YYDKDF (reference sequence). CDR3 in amino acids: CATSRGQNTGELFF. The CDR3 DNA sequence: TGTGCCACCAGCAGGGGACAGAACACCGGGGAGCTGTTTTTT.

This clonotype was seen repeatedly, ten times or more. A read error may account for a junction end that differs from germline. V and J are TRBV9 and TRBJ2-1, with 8 bases lining up with TRBD1. Per germline, CDR1 SGDLS and CDR2 YYNGEE. The CDR3 runs to 13 residues. The CDR3 region has the DNA TGTGCCAGCAGTTCTAATCCTTCGACAGGGGCGGTCTTC. Encoded protein: CASSSNPSTGAVF.

This clonotype was observed a handful of times. The rearrangement joins TRBV29-1 to TRBJ2-6; D gene uncertain. Germline loops: CDR1 SQVTM, CDR2 ANQGSEA. V lost 3 bases to trimming and J lost 3 bases, with 9 bases between them. This CDR3 comprises 14 residues. The CDR3: CSVESGIGANVLTF. In DNA form, the CDR3 reads TGCAGCGTTGAGAGTGGGATTGGGGCCAACGTCCTGACTTTC.

This clonotype was counted a few times. V and J are TRBV20-1 and TRBJ2-7; TRBD2 matches at 7 bases. Germline V gene lookup returns CDR1 DFQATT and CDR2 SNEGSKA (reference sequence). Unmatched junction bases numbered 8, after V lost 6 bases and J lost 3 bases. This CDR3 is 13 amino acids long. CDR3 sequence (DNA): TGCAGTGCCGTAGGGGAGGGAGTCTACGAGCAGTACTTC. Protein product: CSAVGEGVYEQYF.

This clonotype occurred many times. V gene TRBV3-1 combines with J gene TRBJ2-2, with 8 bases matching TRBD2. The trim removed 1 base at V and 2 bases at J, leaving 3 bases unmatched. Germline V CDR1 and CDR2: LGHDT, YNNKEL (reference sequence). This CDR3 is 16 amino acids long. This CDR3 reads CASSQVAGLNTGELFF. In nucleotides, the CDR3 is TGTGCCAGCAGCCAAGTAGCGGGACTAAACACCGGGGAGCTGTTTTTT. Full variable domain (outside the CDR3, taken from reference TRBV3-1 and TRBJ2-2): DTAVSQTPKYLVTQMGNDKSIKCEQNLGHDTMYWYKQDSKKFLKIMFSYNNKELIINETVPNRFSPKSPDKAHLNLHINSLELGDSAVYFCASSQVAGLNTGELFFGEGSRLTVL.

In this sample, this clonotype turned up a few times. The rearrangement links TRBV5-1 to TRBJ2-1, with D perhaps matching TRBD1 (6 bases). The germline V gene has CDR1 SGHRS and CDR2 YFSETQ. Trimming stripped 6 bases from V and 2 bases from J, with 18 bases between. This CDR3 comprises 16 residues. CDR3 DNA sequence: TGCGCCAGCAACCCGTCTCCAGGACAGACCTACAATGAGCAGTTCTTC. Protein: CASNPSPGQTYNEQFF.

Many counts were recorded for this clonotype. The chain recombines TRBV4-3 with TRBJ2-1, with 10 bases fitting TRBD2. This CDR3 comprises 17 residues. V shed 5 bases and J 3 bases; nucleotides not matched to a gene: 10. The V gene's germline CDR1 is LGHNA and CDR2 YSLEER. The DNA of the CDR3 is TGCGCCAGCAGCTTATACGCCGGGACTAGCGACTACAATGAGCAGTTCTTC. Its translation: CASSLYAGTSDYNEQFF.

This clonotype was detected many times. The chain combines TRBV12-3 or TRBV12-4 with TRBJ2-1, with 13 bases lining up with TRBD2. CDR3 length equals 16 residues. The V and J ends lost 5 bases and 7 bases, in that order; junction bases with no gene match: 8. CDR3 sequence: CASSGTSGMAGNEQFF. The CDR3 DNA is TGTGCCAGCAGTGGGACTAGCGGGATGGCCGGGAATGAGCAGTTCTTC.

The chain combines TRBV5-1 with TRBJ2-1, with D hard to call. There are 15 residues in the CDR3. CDR1 SGHRS and CDR2 YFSETQ come from the germline V gene. Trimming cost V 2 bases and J 7 bases, with 16 bases left between them. DNA for the CDR3: TGCGCCAGCAGCTTTACCTTCTCCCAAGGAAATGAGCAGTTCTTC. As protein: CASSFTFSQGNEQFF.

This clonotype turned up a few times. This chain uses TRBV28 with TRBJ2-2; 7 bases are a match to TRBD2. The CDR3 length is 15 residues. The ends lost 3 bases at V and 6 bases at J; junction bases unmatched: 7. In germline, CDR1 is MDHEN, CDR2 SYDVKM. The CDR3 reads CASSFRAGASGELFF. CDR3 nucleotides: TGTGCCAGCAGTTTTAGGGCGGGAGCCTCCGGGGAGCTGTTTTTT.

This clonotype was recorded a few times. This rearrangement joins TRBV27 to TRBJ2-2; D is unresolved. This CDR3 comprises 15 residues. V was shortened by 5 bases and J by 6 bases, with 16 bases between the two germline ends. CDR1 MNHEY and CDR2 SMNVEV come from the germline V gene (reference sequence). The CDR3 nucleotides are TGTGCCAGCAGTCTCGAAACACGGTGGGCCGGGGAGCTGTTTTTT. It yields the protein CASSLETRWAGELFF.

J is TRBJ1-2 and V is TRBV12-3 or TRBV12-4; a weak D match, TRBD1 (6 bases). Trimming removed 5 bases from V and 6 bases from J, with 16 bases in between. The CDR3 sequence is 14 residues long. The CDR3 DNA sequence: TGTGCCAGCAGTACGAGGGGGGGGAAGGATGGCTACACCTTC. Translation: CASSTRGGKDGYTF.